The 32 T cell receptor beta chains below all came from one sample that was sequenced in a study of graft-versus-host responses after intestinal transplantation. Researchers processed graft tissue to release intraepithelial and lamina propria lymphocytes. TCRdb keeps only in-frame clones here, not all; method: immunoSEQ multiplex PCR. This sample yields approximately 10,000 clones, of which around nine tenths are seen a single time; around 4.9% belongs to the top ten. Source: ileum tissue, taken around 25 months after intestinal transplantation. Source of these receptors: a human patient who received an intestinal transplant, so some T cells may come from the graft donor.

The rearrangement links TRBV5-6 to TRBJ1-5, with D possibly matching TRBD1 (5 bases). Per germline, CDR1 SGHDT and CDR2 YYEEEE. V gave up 2 bases and J gave up 6 bases, with 15 bases separating them. The CDR3 is 15 residues long. The CDR3 region has the DNA TGTGCCAGCAGCTTTGGGCAGGGACTAAGTCAGCCCCAGCATTTT. This encodes CASSFGQGLSQPQHF. The whole variable domain, filled in from reference TRBV5-6 and TRBJ1-5, reads DAGVTQSPTHLIKTRGQQVTLRCSPKSGHDTVSWYQQALGQGPQFIFQYYEEEERQRGNFPDRFSGHQFPNYSSELNVNALLLGDSALYLCASSFGQGLSQPQHFGDGTRLSIL.

The gene calls are TRBV13 and TRBJ2-5; TRBD2 matches at 8 bases. Germline CDR1 is PRHDT and CDR2 is FYEKMQ (reference sequence). V trimming: 5 bases; J trimming: 5 bases; junction bases outside the gene matches: 10. CDR3 size: 15 residues. In DNA, the CDR3 is TGTGCCAGCAGCCTCGTGGGAGCGGGAGTCGAGACCCAGTACTTC. It encodes CASSLVGAGVETQYF.

The gene calls are TRBV7-6 and TRBJ2-2; 7 bases line up with TRBD2. After removal of 0 bases from V and 1 base from J, the junction contained 5 bases not matched to a gene. Germline CDR1 SGHVS, CDR2 FNYEAQ. The CDR3 runs 17 residues. The CDR3 DNA reads TGTGCCAGCAGCTTAGCTCCCAGCGGGGAGAACACCGGGGAGCTGTTTTTT. Translating it yields CASSLAPSGENTGELFF.

V and J are TRBV6-1 and TRBJ2-7; 8 bases match TRBD1. V lost 6 bases, J lost 8 bases, and 6 bases stayed unmatched. The CDR3 length is 12 residues. Germline V gene lookup returns CDR1 MNHNS and CDR2 SASEGT. In nucleotides, the CDR3 is TGTGCCAGCAGCTCGGACAGGGCGAAGCAGTACTTC. Amino acids: CASSSDRAKQYF.

This clone was observed a few times. This sample includes further DNA sequences coding for the same CDR3. The genes are TRBV10-1 and TRBJ2-7; either TRBD1 or TRBD2 may supply D (5 bases each). The germline CDR1 and CDR2 sequences are WNHNN and SYGVQD (reference sequence). Trimming stripped 7 bases from V and 6 bases from J, with 16 bases between. The CDR3 sequence is 13 residues long. CDR3 in DNA: TGCGCCAGCACTCCGGGACCCCGCCGCGAGCAGTACTTC. Translated: CASTPGPRREQYF.

This chain uses TRBV6-1 with TRBJ2-7; D gene ambiguous. V was cut by 1 base and J by 6 bases, with 10 bases left in between. There are 13 residues in the CDR3. In germline, CDR1 is MNHNS, CDR2 SASEGT. The chain's CDR3 is CASSEGQIPEQYF. The DNA for the CDR3 is TGTGCCAGCAGTGAAGGACAAATTCCCGAGCAGTACTTC.

The CDR3 DNA reads as TGTGCCAGCAGTACGGCGGGGGCCAACACCGGGGAGCTGTTTTTT. Protein: CASSTAGANTGELFF. This chain joins TRBV28 and TRBJ2-2; D might be TRBD2 (7 bases). The germline CDR1 and CDR2 sequences are MDHEN and SYDVKM. The V gene lost 5 bases and the J gene lost 2 bases, with 12 bases spanning the gap. The CDR3 spans 15 residues. The full variable domain, with the rest looked up from reference TRBV28 and TRBJ2-2, is DVKVTQSSRYLVKRTGEKVFLECVQDMDHENMFWYRQDPGLGLRLIYFSYDVKMKEKGDIPEGYSVSREKKERFSLILESASTNQTSMYLCASSTAGANTGELFFGEGSRLTVL.

This clone was seen just once. The rearrangement links TRBV20-1 to TRBJ2-7; D is undetermined. CDR1 and CDR2 (germline): DFQATT, SNEGSKA (reference sequence). This CDR3 region has 11 residues. V dropped 1 base and J dropped 6 bases, with 7 bases sitting between them. The DNA of the CDR3 is TGCAGTGCTAGAGGAGGTGTCGAGCAGTACTTC. Its translation: CSARGGVEQYF.

The J gene is TRBJ2-5, the V gene TRBV5-1; tentative D call: TRBD2 (6 bases). V shed 1 base and J shed 1 base, with 8 bases lying between them. The V gene's germline CDR1 is SGHRS and CDR2 YFSETQ. There are 14 residues in the CDR3. The CDR3 loop is CASSLTGGQETQYF. For the CDR3, the DNA is TGCGCCAGCAGCTTGACCGGGGGCCAAGAGACCCAGTACTTC.

This clone was counted a single time. This chain connects TRBV7-6 to TRBJ2-1; a weak D match, TRBD1 (5 bases). The CDR3 contains 16 residues. Germline CDR1 reads SGHVS; CDR2 reads FNYEAQ. V lost 4 bases, J lost 6 bases, and 19 bases lay in between. CDR3 nucleotide sequence: TGTGCCAGCAGCTGGGATAAAGGGGAAGACCTCAATGAGCAGTTCTTC. As protein: CASSWDKGEDLNEQFF.

This clone was detected once. The chain employs TRBV6-5 and TRBJ1-2; 7 bases agree with TRBD1. The CDR3 is 14 residues long. Germline V gene lookup returns CDR1 MNHEY and CDR2 SVGAGI. The ends lost 6 bases at V and 4 bases at J; junction bases unmatched: 8. CDR3 in DNA: TGTGCCAGCAGCCGAACAGGGACAGCCTATGGCTACACCTTC. Protein product: CASSRTGTAYGYTF.

This clone showed up just a few times. The chain combines TRBV7-2 with TRBJ1-6, with 9 bases identical to TRBD1. The ends lost 6 bases at V and 9 bases at J; junction bases unmatched: 6. Germline CDR1 is SGHTA and CDR2 is FQGNSA. The CDR3 runs 14 residues. For the CDR3, the DNA is TGTGCCAGCAGACCACAGGGGGCTGGTTCACCCCTCCACTTT. Translation: CASRPQGAGSPLHF.

In its sample, this clone was seen once. V usage is TRBV4-1 and J usage is TRBJ2-5; 9 bases agree with TRBD2. Germline V CDR1 and CDR2: MGHRA, YSYEKL. The CDR3 covers 17 residues. Trimming removed 1 base from V and 2 bases from J; junction bases left unmatched: 8. CDR3 protein: CASSQGYPAGGQETQYF. CDR3 DNA: TGCGCCAGCAGCCAAGGATATCCAGCGGGGGGTCAAGAGACCCAGTACTTC.

The chain employs TRBV29-1 and TRBJ2-7; D remains unclear. V lost 5 bases to trimming and J lost 6 bases, with 14 bases between them. CDR1 and CDR2 from the germline V gene are SQVTM and ANQGSEA. The CDR3 contains 12 residues. CDR3 DNA: TGCAGCGTTCGCCTCGTTGGGCTCGAGCAGTACTTC. Protein product: CSVRLVGLEQYF.

The chain has TRBV5-6 and TRBJ1-4; TRBD1 is a possible D gene (5 bases). The V gene lost 2 bases and the J gene lost 7 bases, with 12 bases spanning the gap. Germline V CDR1 and CDR2: SGHDT, YYEEEE. The CDR3 has 14 residues. CDR3 amino acids: CASSLEGAAEKLFF. For the CDR3, the DNA is TGTGCCAGCAGCTTAGAAGGGGCCGCTGAAAAACTGTTTTTT.

The gene calls are TRBV6-5 and TRBJ1-6; 8 nucleotides line up with TRBD1. The CDR3 is made up of 13 amino acids. Losses at the gene ends were 6 bases for V and 7 bases for J; bases not matched to a gene: 2. Germline loops: CDR1 MNHEY, CDR2 SVGAGI. DNA of the CDR3: TGTGCCAGCAGGGGACAGGAGAATTCACCCCTCCACTTT. This translates into CASRGQENSPLHF.

The gene calls are TRBV5-6 and TRBJ2-2; no definite D call. Deletions cut 2 bases from V and 9 bases from J, with 8 bases between. CDR1 and CDR2 (germline): SGHDT, YYEEEE. The CDR3 runs 12 residues. The CDR3 protein is CASSFRRRELFF. The CDR3 region has the DNA TGTGCCAGCAGCTTCCGGAGAAGGGAGCTGTTTTTT.

The genes are TRBV6-1 and TRBJ2-5; 7 bases align to TRBD2. This CDR3 is built from 15 residues. V was pared by 7 bases and J by 4 bases, with 12 bases of the junction left unmatched. The germline V gene encodes CDR1 MNHNS and CDR2 SASEGT. The CDR3 nucleotides read TGTGCCAGCATTCTAGCGGAGACGAGCACAGAGACCCAGTACTTC. Protein sequence: CASILAETSTETQYF.

The genes are TRBV9 and TRBJ1-5; 7 nucleotides agree with TRBD1. Germline trimming cut 1 base from V and 5 bases from J; bases unmatched to any gene: 6. Germline V gene lookup returns CDR1 SGDLS and CDR2 YYNGEE. The CDR3 is 15 amino acids. DNA of the CDR3: TGTGCCAGCAGCGTAACAGGGGCGACAGATCAGCCCCAGCATTTT. Amino acids: CASSVTGATDQPQHF.

The rearrangement links TRBV19 to TRBJ2-5; TRBD1 matches at 9 bases. Germline CDR1 and CDR2: LNHDA and SQIVND (reference sequence). Trimming took 4 bases from V and 10 from J; bases not matched to a gene: 10. The CDR3 is 14 residues long. DNA of the CDR3: TGTGCCAGTAGTAACCGGGACAGGGCGTTTGTCCAGTACTTC. As protein: CASSNRDRAFVQYF. Drawing the rest from reference TRBV19 and TRBJ2-5, the complete variable domain is DGGITQSPKYLFRKEGQNVTLSCEQNLNHDAMYWYRQDPGQGLRLIYYSQIVNDFQKGDIAEGYSVSREKKESFPLTVTSAQKNPTAFYLCASSNRDRAFVQYFGPGTRLLVL.

The chain recombines TRBV10-3 with TRBJ2-3; the D gene is possibly TRBD1 (6 bases). The CDR3 is 15 amino acids. V lost 8 bases and J lost 1, with 16 bases in between. From germline, CDR1 is ENHRY and CDR2 SYGVKD. This CDR3 reads CAIQQGSSGTDTQYF. The CDR3 nucleotides are TGTGCCATCCAACAGGGATCCAGTGGCACAGATACGCAGTATTTT.

The CDR3 loop is CSVANTGELFF. The CDR3 nucleotides read TGCAGCGTTGCCAACACCGGGGAGCTGTTTTTT. The chain joins TRBV29-1 to TRBJ2-2; D gene ambiguous. The V and J ends lost 4 bases and 2 bases respectively, with 2 bases between them. The CDR3 has 11 residues. CDR1 is SQVTM and CDR2 is ANQGSEA in the germline V gene.

On this clone itself: Other nucleotide sequences in the sample specify the same CDR3. The chain recombines TRBV7-6 with TRBJ2-5, with D uncertain. The V and J ends lost 0 bases and 1 base respectively, with 3 bases between them. Germline V gene sequence: CDR1 SGHVS, CDR2 FNYEAQ. CDR3 size: 13 residues. DNA for the CDR3: TGTGCCAGCAGCTTAGCGCGCCAAGAGACCCAGTACTTC. Translated: CASSLARQETQYF.

V usage is TRBV18 and J usage is TRBJ2-5; either TRBD1 or TRBD2 may supply D (5 bases each). Trimming took off 0 bases at V and 2 bases at J, with 16 bases between the two ends. Germline loops: CDR1 KGHSH, CDR2 LQKENI. The CDR3 has 17 residues. The DNA of the CDR3 is TGTGCCAGCTCACCACCTGGGACGGGATCCTTGCAAGAGACCCAGTACTTC. This sequence encodes CASSPPGTGSLQETQYF.

The J gene is TRBJ2-7, the V gene TRBV6-6; 10 nucleotides agree with TRBD1. This CDR3 has 13 residues. CDR1 and CDR2 (germline): MNHNY, SVGAGI (reference sequence). Losses at the gene ends were 5 bases for V and 6 bases for J; bases not matched to a gene: 4. The CDR3 here is CASSTGQGLEQYF. The CDR3 DNA reads TGTGCCAGCAGTACGGGACAGGGGCTCGAGCAGTACTTC.

The CDR3 DNA follows: TGCAGCGCCCGCCGAAGATCGGGGCCGGGCGGTGAGCAGTTCTTC. Amino acids: CSARRRSGPGGEQFF. This chain joins TRBV29-1 and TRBJ2-1; perhaps D is TRBD1 or TRBD2 (5 bases each). Germline assignment: CDR1 SQVTM and CDR2 ANQGSEA. There are 15 residues in the CDR3. The V gene lost 7 bases and the J gene lost 9 bases, with 25 bases spanning the gap.

The J gene is TRBJ1-3, the V gene TRBV27, with D hard to call. The CDR3 is 13 amino acids. The V gene's germline CDR1 is MNHEY and CDR2 SMNVEV (reference sequence). V lost 9 bases and J 0 bases, leaving 9 bases between the germline ends. The chain's CDR3 is CASSRYSGNTIYF. In nucleotides, the CDR3 is TGTGCCAGTAGTCGGTACTCTGGAAACACCATATATTTT.

V is TRBV21-1 and J is TRBJ2-5; TRBD2, the D gene given by the table, was not confirmed from the DNA. TRBV21-1 is listed as a pseudogene. The CDR3 length is 15 residues. CDR3 sequence: CASGEGRGYQETQYF. The CDR3, as DNA: TGTGCCAGCGGGGAGGGAAGGGGGTACCAAGAGACCCAGTACTTC.

This chain links TRBV11-3 with TRBJ1-1, with D possibly being TRBD1 (5 bases). The V gene lost 7 bases and the J gene lost 3 bases, with 15 bases spanning the gap. Germline lookup yields CDR1 SGHNT and CDR2 YENEEA. This CDR3 has 14 residues. CDR3 DNA: TGTGCCAGCACCGATCCGGGGGTATACACTGAAGCTTTCTTT. This gives the protein CASTDPGVYTEAFF.

J is TRBJ1-1 and V is TRBV29-1, with D possibly matching TRBD1 (5 bases). CDR3 size: 14 residues. CDR1 and CDR2 from the germline V gene are SQVTM and ANQGSEA. The V end lost 7 bases, the J end lost 0 bases, and 15 bases lay between the germline ends. The CDR3 nucleotides are TGCAGCGCGGCCGGTTTGACAGTGAACACTGAAGCTTTCTTT. The encoded protein is CSAAGLTVNTEAFF. The full variable domain, completed using reference TRBV29-1 and TRBJ1-1, is SAVISQKPSRDICQRGTSLTIQCQVDSQVTMMFWYRQQPGQSLTLIATANQGSEATYESGFVIDKFPISRPNLTFSTLTVSNMSPEDSSIYLCSAAGLTVNTEAFFGQGTRLTVV.

This clone came up a few times. The chain joins TRBV10-1 to TRBJ1-6; D unresolved. The CDR3 runs to 14 residues. Trimming pared 7 bases from V and 7 bases from J, leaving 14 bases between. Looked up from germline, CDR1 is WNHNN and CDR2 is SYGVQD (reference sequence). CDR3 region: CASKGGQANSPLHF. CDR3 DNA: TGCGCCAGCAAAGGTGGTCAGGCCAATTCACCCCTCCACTTT.

This chain joins TRBV4-1 and TRBJ2-7; D might be TRBD2 (6 bases). The CDR3 runs to 14 residues. Germline CDR1 MGHRA, CDR2 YSYEKL. The V gene lost 3 bases and the J gene lost 2 bases, with 11 bases spanning the gap. The CDR3 reads CASSHRDWTYEQYF. The DNA of the CDR3 is TGCGCCAGCAGCCACAGGGACTGGACCTACGAGCAGTACTTC.